Below are 18 T cell receptor beta chains sequenced from a single sample in a study of T-cell memory formation after mild COVID-19. In TCRdb, the 5' RACE reads were re-called with MiXCR into one record per CDR3 protein. In the table there are some 160,000 distinct CDR3 sequences, roughly 31% of which are singletons. The material sequenced was PBMCs or a T cell subset sorted from them (not recorded which). These TCRs come from an adult woman who had mild COVID-19 (a few samples of this study predate the infection). Cell type and time point are not known.

A few counts support this clonotype. The CDR3 sequence: CASSVTGLAKNIQYF. The CDR3 nucleotides read TGTGCCAGCAGTGTGACAGGACTAGCCAAAAACATTCAGTACTTC. The genes are TRBV12-3 or TRBV12-4 and TRBJ2-4; possibly TRBD1 for D (6 bases). The V gene lost 5 bases and the J gene lost 0 bases, with 11 bases spanning the gap. The CDR3 spans 15 residues.

The table lists this clonotype with a few counts. The genes are TRBV6-6 and TRBJ2-1, with TRBD2 as a possible D gene (6 bases). Deletions cut 1 base from V and 8 bases from J, with 18 bases between. The germline gives CDR1 MNHNY, CDR2 SVGAGI (reference sequence). This CDR3 is 16 amino acids long. The CDR3 coding sequence is TGTGCCAGCAGTTACTACGGAGCCCCCGGGAGCGATGAGCAGTTCTTC. This encodes CASSYYGAPGSDEQFF.

The chain links TRBV5-5 to TRBJ1-5; D gene unclear. CDR3 length equals 13 residues. Trimming took off 0 bases at V and 6 bases at J, with 7 bases between the two ends. The germline V gene has CDR1 SGHKS and CDR2 YYEKEE (reference sequence). The CDR3 reads CASSLAEGQPQHF. The CDR3 DNA follows: TGTGCCAGCAGCTTGGCCGAAGGTCAGCCCCAGCATTTT.

The CDR3 sequence is CASSFQVSYNEQFF. The CDR3 DNA reads TGTGCCAGCAGCTTCCAGGTTTCCTACAATGAGCAGTTCTTC. The rearrangement joins TRBV5-5 to TRBJ2-1; D unclear. The V end was cut by 2 bases, the J end by 1 base, with 7 bases between. CDR1 and CDR2 (germline): SGHKS, YYEKEE (reference sequence). This CDR3 spans 14 amino acids.

This clonotype was detected only a few times. V gene TRBV20-1 combines with J gene TRBJ2-5, with 10 bases identical to TRBD2. The CDR3 is 15 residues long. Looked up from germline, CDR1 is DFQATT and CDR2 is SNEGSKA (reference sequence). The V and J ends lost 0 bases and 4 bases, in that order; junction bases with no gene match: 5. The CDR3, as DNA: TGCAGTGCTAGAGATCCGCTAGCGGGAGCAGAGACCCAGTACTTC. Its translation is CSARDPLAGAETQYF.

The table lists this clonotype with a few counts. This chain connects TRBV4-1 to TRBJ1-5, with D maybe TRBD1 (5 bases). The CDR3 is 15 amino acids. The V gene lost 1 base and the J gene lost 2 bases, with 9 bases spanning the gap. The germline V gene has CDR1 MGHRA and CDR2 YSYEKL. The CDR3 loop is CASSQAGLGNQPQHF. CDR3 in DNA: TGCGCCAGCAGCCAAGCGGGACTTGGCAATCAGCCCCAGCATTTT.

This clonotype was recorded a few times. This chain joins TRBV2 and TRBJ1-1, with TRBD1 matching 9 bases. The CDR3 covers 15 residues. Per germline, CDR1 SNHLY and CDR2 FYNNEI. The V gene end was trimmed by 4 bases and the J gene end by 5 bases; junction bases not matched to a gene: 8. In DNA form, the CDR3 reads TGTGCCAGCAGTGCTCCGGGACAGGGCCGAACTGAAGCTTTCTTT. Protein: CASSAPGQGRTEAFF.

The V gene is TRBV19, the J gene TRBJ2-1, with 14 positions matching TRBD2. In germline, CDR1 is LNHDA, CDR2 SQIVND (reference sequence). V dropped 5 bases and J dropped 7; count of bases not matched to a gene: 10. The CDR3 is 17 residues long. The CDR3 DNA follows: TGTGCCAGTAGTGTGTCCTCGACTAGCGGGAGGGGAAATGAGCAGTTCTTC. The encoded protein is CASSVSSTSGRGNEQFF.

The CDR3 reads CASSLDTGEAFF. For the CDR3, the DNA is TGCGCCAGCAGCTTGGACACAGGTGAAGCTTTCTTT. The chain links TRBV5-1 to TRBJ1-1, with D tentatively TRBD1 (5 bases). V was shortened by 0 bases and J by 7 bases, with 7 bases between the two germline ends. This CDR3 is built from 12 residues. Per germline, CDR1 SGHRS and CDR2 YFSETQ. Variable domain in full (rest from reference TRBV5-1 and TRBJ1-1): KAGVTQTPRYLIKTRGQQVTLSCSPISGHRSVSWYQQTPGQGLQFLFEYFSETQRNKGNFPGRFSGRQFSNSRSEMNVSTLELGDSALYLCASSLDTGEAFFGQGTRLTVV.

The chain joins TRBV7-8 to TRBJ1-1; D is perhaps TRBD1 (5 bases). The ends were cut back, 5 bases at V and 2 bases at J, with 21 bases in the middle. Germline V gene data show CDR1 as SGHVS and CDR2 as FQNEAQ. This CDR3 has 17 amino acids. The CDR3, as DNA: TGTGCCAGCAGCCTCCATCCTCACCGGGACGGAAACACTGAAGCTTTCTTT. It codes for CASSLHPHRDGNTEAFF.

This rearrangement joins TRBV30 to TRBJ2-1; D uncertain. Germline values: CDR1 GTSNPN, CDR2 SVGIG (reference sequence). V was clipped by 5 bases and J by 4 bases, with 15 bases between them. CDR3 size: 14 residues. CDR3 protein: CAWAGRTPYNEQFF. CDR3 bases: TGTGCCTGGGCCGGCAGGACGCCATACAATGAGCAGTTCTTC.

This clonotype was observed a handful of times. Here the CDR3 reads CASSLEDRALRQYF. In DNA, the CDR3 is TGCGCCAGCAGCTTGGAGGACAGGGCCTTGCGGCAGTACTTC. The V gene is TRBV5-1, the J gene TRBJ2-7; TRBD1 aligns across 8 bases. V was clipped by 0 bases and J by 9 bases; unmatched bases: 8. Germline-derived CDR1 and CDR2 are SGHRS and YFSETQ. The CDR3 totals 14 residues.

This clonotype was counted between two and nine times. The genes are TRBV11-2 and TRBJ2-7; the D gene is possibly TRBD1 (5 bases). V shed 4 bases and J shed 4 bases, with 11 bases lying between them. This CDR3 region has 13 residues. Germline CDR1 reads SGHAT; CDR2 reads FQNNGV. CDR3 sequence reads: CASSSATGYEQYF. DNA of the CDR3: TGTGCCAGCAGCTCCGCAACAGGTTACGAGCAGTACTTC.

The rearrangement links TRBV5-4 to TRBJ2-7; the D is unclear. Between the trimmed V and J ends, which lost 0 bases and 6 bases, there was a span of 10 bases. Germline assignment: CDR1 SGHNT and CDR2 YYREEE (reference sequence). The CDR3 runs to 13 residues. In nucleotides, the CDR3 is TGTGCCAGCAGCTTGGAAGCCCTGGGCGAGCAGTACTTC. Its protein is CASSLEALGEQYF.

This chain connects TRBV7-8 to TRBJ2-5, with 12 positions matching TRBD2. The CDR3 loop spans 15 amino acids. V shed 5 bases, J shed 2 bases, and the junction held 3 bases outside the gene matches. Germline CDR1 and CDR2: SGHVS and FQNEAQ. Here the CDR3 DNA reads TGTGCCAGCAGCATCGGACTAGCGGGACAAGAGACCCAGTACTTC. Translating it yields CASSIGLAGQETQYF.

This chain joins TRBV9 and TRBJ2-7; TRBD1 matches at 7 bases. The CDR3 is 14 residues long. V lost 3 bases and J lost 2; bases outside the gene matches: 5. Looked up from germline, CDR1 is SGDLS and CDR2 is YYNGEE. In DNA form, the CDR3 reads TGTGCCAGCAGCGCCGGACAGGAGACCTACGAGCAGTACTTC. Translation: CASSAGQETYEQYF.

There are a few counts of this clonotype. The chain employs TRBV24-1 and TRBJ2-5; TRBD2 might be the D (5 bases). Trimming removed 0 bases from V and 3 bases from J, with 7 bases in between. CDR1 and CDR2 from the germline V gene are KGHDR and SFDVKD. The CDR3 is 14 amino acids. The DNA of the CDR3 is TGTGCCACCAGTGATTTGTCCGGGAAAGAGACCCAGTACTTC. Protein: CATSDLSGKETQYF.

Only a few counts were recorded for this clonotype. The chain uses TRBV20-1 and TRBJ1-2; D uncertain. The length of the CDR3 is 13 residues. Germline-derived CDR1 and CDR2 are DFQATT and SNEGSKA (reference sequence). With 5 bases removed from V and 3 bases from J, the gap between germline ends came to 13 bases. CDR3 residues: CSALDGWDYGYTF. The DNA of the CDR3 is TGCAGTGCTCTGGACGGGTGGGACTATGGCTACACCTTC.